This passage covers 8 T cell receptor beta chains from one sample sequenced in a study of T cell responses to AZD1222 COVID-19 vaccine. Assay used: immunoSEQ multiplex PCR; TCRdb lists only in-frame clones, some missing. This table holds more than 150,000 clones, 80% to 90% found once. Sequenced here: peripheral blood, sampled 28 days after the second AZD1222 dose. The receptor source for this set is an adult who received the AZD1222 COVID-19 vaccine.

This sequence joins TRBV11-2 and TRBJ2-1, with 12 bases aligning to TRBD2. J gave up 9 bases and V 4 bases, and 7 bases lay outside the gene matches. CDR1 is SGHAT and CDR2 is FQNNGV in the germline V gene. CDR3 length: 15 residues. CDR3 loop: CASSSSGRAVVEQFF. As DNA, the CDR3 is TGTGCCAGCAGCTCTAGCGGGAGGGCCGTGGTTGAGCAGTTCTTC.

V is TRBV6-2 or TRBV6-3 and J is TRBJ2-1; tentative D call: TRBD2 (6 bases). The germline V and J ends were trimmed by 4 bases and 7 bases, with 17 bases remaining between them. Germline CDR1 and CDR2: MNHEY and SVGEGT. The CDR3 covers 15 residues. This CDR3 is CASSSGTARSNEQFF. The CDR3 nucleotides are TGTGCCAGCAGTTCGGGGACTGCGAGGTCTAATGAGCAGTTCTTC.

In regard to this clone: Sequence at one end of the junction differs from germline and may be a read error. CDR3 sequence (DNA): TGTGCCAGCAGTTTAGGTGGAGGGGGCGAAGAGACCCAGTACTTC. It yields the protein CASSLGGGGEETQYF. The genes are TRBV7-2 and TRBJ2-5, with D perhaps matching TRBD1 (7 bases). The CDR3 loop spans 15 amino acids. Germline V CDR1 and CDR2: SGHTA, FQGNSA.

This clone was seen just once. The chain has TRBV7-3 and TRBJ1-6; 7 bases are shared with TRBD1. CDR3 length: 17 residues. Germline-derived CDR1 and CDR2 are SGHTA and FQGTGA. The V and J ends lost 3 bases and 3 bases, in that order; junction bases with no gene match: 8. CDR3 sequence (DNA): TGTGCCAGCAGCTTCCTCCAAGACAGGGTCTATAATTCACCCCTCCACTTT. This gives the protein CASSFLQDRVYNSPLHF.

The V call is TRBV6-5, the J call TRBJ1-6; D unclear. V was clipped by 6 bases and J by 13 bases, with 19 bases between them. Germline lookup yields CDR1 MNHEY and CDR2 SVGAGI. The CDR3 contains 14 residues. The CDR3 reads CASRLGITRTPLHF. The DNA for the CDR3 is TGTGCCAGCAGACTCGGGATAACACGGACCCCCCTCCACTTT.

J is TRBJ2-1 and V is TRBV28, with 10 bases aligning to TRBD1. With 6 bases clipped from V and 8 bases from J, the junction kept 10 bases outside the gene matches. Germline V gene lookup returns CDR1 MDHEN and CDR2 SYDVKM. The CDR3 sequence is 15 residues long. The DNA for the CDR3 is TGTGCCAGCAGCAACCGGCGGGACAGGGGCGATGAGCAGTTCTTC. It yields the protein CASSNRRDRGDEQFF.

This chain uses TRBV6-5 with TRBJ2-3, with no clear D. CDR1 is MNHEY and CDR2 is SVGAGI in the germline V gene. Trimming cost V 5 bases and J 1 base, with 10 bases left between them. The CDR3 is 14 amino acids. CDR3: CASSTRGGTDTQYF. The CDR3 DNA follows: TGTGCCAGCAGTACCCGTGGAGGCACAGATACGCAGTATTTT.

In DNA, the CDR3 is TGTGCCAGCGGGGGGCGGGAGGGCCCCTCCAATGAGCAGTTCTTC. Translated: CASGGREGPSNEQFF. The V gene is TRBV3-1 (or the pseudogene TRBV3-2), the J gene TRBJ2-1, with 9 bases lining up with TRBD2. The CDR3 is 15 amino acids. With V trimmed by 8 bases and J by 6 bases, 11 bases remained unmatched. Germline V gene lookup returns CDR1 LGHDT and CDR2 YNNKEL (reference sequence).